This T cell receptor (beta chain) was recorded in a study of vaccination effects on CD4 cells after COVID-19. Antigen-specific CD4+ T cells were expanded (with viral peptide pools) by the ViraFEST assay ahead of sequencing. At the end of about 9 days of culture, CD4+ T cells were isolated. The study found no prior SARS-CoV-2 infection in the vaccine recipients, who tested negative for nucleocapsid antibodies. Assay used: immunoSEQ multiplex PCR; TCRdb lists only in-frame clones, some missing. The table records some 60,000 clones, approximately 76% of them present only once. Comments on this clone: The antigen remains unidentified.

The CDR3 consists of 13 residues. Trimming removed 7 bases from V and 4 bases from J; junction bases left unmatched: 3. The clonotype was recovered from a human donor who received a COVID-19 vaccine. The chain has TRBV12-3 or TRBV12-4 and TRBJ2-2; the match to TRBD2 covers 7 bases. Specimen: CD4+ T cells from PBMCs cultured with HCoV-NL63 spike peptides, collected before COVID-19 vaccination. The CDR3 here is CASTAGVTGELFF. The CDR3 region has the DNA TGTGCCAGCACGGCGGGAGTCACCGGGGAGCTGTTTTTT.